This TCR beta chain was sequenced in a study of CD8+ T cells in alopecia areata. Findings and caveats of the study: TCR sharing was clearer in mice than between patients, perhaps partly owing to patient HLA diversity.

RNA was extracted and reverse transcribed into cDNA as the sequencing template. TCRdb's copy holds only in-frame clones and misses some; the assay was immunoSEQ multiplex PCR. The top ten hold roughly 30% of the sample, which has about 120,000 clones, roughly 50% seen once. Sample treatment: oral pan-JAK inhibitor, 5-10 mg twice daily. Concerning this clone itself: Its specificity is unknown.

Trimming pared 7 bases from V and 5 bases from J, leaving 18 bases between. Germline CDR1 reads GTSNPN; CDR2 reads SVGIG (reference sequence). The CDR3 consists of 15 residues. The specimen comprised CD8+ T cells sorted from blood, sampled at week 4, from a patient treated with tofacitinib. This TCR derives from a human donor with alopecia areata. This chain links TRBV30 with TRBJ1-6; D is unclear. The CDR3: CALTTTARDNSPLHF. Here the CDR3 DNA reads TGTGCCTTGACGACCACCGCCCGAGATAATTCACCCCTCCACTTT.